This T cell receptor (beta chain) was captured by sequencing in a study of blood T cell repertoires in COVID-19. Across the whole study: Sample material is recorded as cDNA or gDNA derived from T cells, B-cell-depleted T cells, or PBMCs.

The repertoire was sequenced with immunoSEQ multiplex PCR; TCRdb's copy has only in-frame clones and lacks some. This table holds 120,000 or so clones, over 75% found once. Germline CDR1 is LNHNV and CDR2 is YYDKDF (reference sequence). V lost 3 bases to trimming and J lost 5 bases; unmatched junction nucleotides: 11. The length of the CDR3 is 17 residues. This clone has only a few counts. This chain joins TRBV15 and TRBJ2-7; 12 bases line up with TRBD2. This TCR came from a man aged 55 to 70 with active or convalescent COVID-19. Source material: peripheral blood. The DNA for the CDR3 is TGTGCCACCAGCAGGGGCCCGGGACTAGCGGGTGCCCACGAGCAGTACTTC. Protein product: CATSRGPGLAGAHEQYF.